This T cell receptor (beta chain) was sequenced during a study of cytomegalovirus exposure and HLA in healthy donors (dated by TCRdb to 2017 to 2019). Study-wide context: In an earlier analysis of approximately 640 of the donors, about 260 Gb of sequence data and 117 million unique TCR beta sequences from 180 million or so T cells were reported. Roughly 300 gigabases of sequencing data and approximately 93 million unique TCR sequences were included in an early release covering about 600 HLA-typed donors. Among the approximately 400 genotyped donors, around 81% belonged to the genetic ancestry cluster associated with self-reported Caucasian donors. The aim of the study was to test whether cataloging public T cell receptors could identify signatures of past pathogen exposure. Using immunosequencing, the study profiled T cell repertoires from roughly 650 subjects and related those repertoires to cytomegalovirus serostatus. Besides the first cohort of 500 to 700 subjects, a separate validation cohort made up of 120 different subjects was used. To predict cytomegalovirus infection status, the study brought together high-throughput TCR immunosequencing, statistical association of individual TCRs with disease status, and machine learning. A later analysis re-examined previously published TCR beta repertoires from just over 650 donors and added high-resolution HLA genotyping to investigate patterns of TCR occurrence. Rather than drawing on any new phenotypic data, the later analysis identified candidate immune exposures from TCR beta sequences and the way those sequences occurred across donors. In an earlier analysis of roughly 540 of the donors, high-throughput TCR beta sequencing was used to judge whether each TCR beta V gene segment behaved as functional or pseudogenic. Donor age, sex, ethnicity and CMV serostatus were compiled together with the repertoire data. A later genetic analysis used genome-wide SNP genotypes for about 60% of the roughly 700 donors, treating that subset as a discovery cohort. Every repertoire in the discovery cohort had been generated on one and the same sequencing platform. HLA typing included class I and class II loci at four-digit resolution. Typing coverage varied by locus: 629-630 donors for A, B, C, DRB1 and DQB1; around 560 for DQA1; about 590 for DPA1; under 490 for DPB1. Because of strong linkage in the cohort, five DR-DQ haplotypes were treated as single units for association and clustering. Among 300 to 500 genotyped donors of the cohort, an average of around 250,000 unique TCR beta nucleotide sequences was sequenced per donor, of which roughly 17% were non-productive.

The cohort was made up of 666 healthy bone marrow donors. All cohort members were sampled while nominally healthy, although unrecorded immune exposures were likely present. The donor tested CMV seronegative and was one of the 352 seronegative cohort members. A peripheral blood sample was provided by each donor, and peripheral blood mononuclear cells were used for TCR beta sequencing. Genomic DNA was extracted from the blood cell samples with the Qiagen DNeasy Blood Extraction Kit. Receptors were amplified or captured by the immunoSEQ multiplex PCR assay. The multiplex PCR relied on a mix of 60 forward primers for TCR Vbeta segments and 13 reverse primers for TCR Jbeta segments. The CDR3 region of rearranged TCR beta genes was amplified from genomic DNA by a multiplex PCR assay. Amplified TCR beta libraries were sequenced as 87-base-pair reads on the Illumina HiSeq System. In the paper's pipeline: Across the 670 or so repertoires, a later analysis counted approximately 75 million unique TCR beta chains, roughly 11 million of which were shared by at least two donors. To remove PCR and sequencing errors, raw reads were error-corrected and collapsed into unique sequences using a nearest-neighbor algorithm that merged closely related sequences. To assign V, D and J gene segments, CDR3 sequences were aligned to IMGT reference sequences. For a sequence to be retained, a match of at least six nucleotides to both a V gene segment and a J gene segment was required. Rearrangements were classified as productive when the CDR3 lacked stop codons and remained in frame with V and J, and all other rearrangements were classified as non-productive. Following IMGT convention, CDR3 was defined as the stretch from the second conserved V-encoded cysteine up to the conserved J-encoded phenylalanine. The earlier analysis of 550 to 650 of the donors excluded any sequence lacking an unambiguous match to a single V gene segment. In an earlier analysis of roughly 500 of the donors, V segments were called functional above 56.7% productive rearrangements and were called segregating when the between-donor standard deviation exceeded 5%. A statistical classification framework was built to diagnose cytomegalovirus status from the catalog of TCR beta chain sequences. V and J gene assignment, in a later analysis, came from comparing TCR nucleotide sequences with IMGT/GENE-DB human TR gene sequences. The TCRdist pipeline was used in a later analysis to assign CDR3 sequences and most-parsimonious VDJ recombination scenarios. A later analysis defined each TCR beta chain by its CDR3 amino acid sequence plus V-gene family, and excluded reads lacking a unique V-gene family. In a later analysis, nearly 600 highly shared, low-generation-probability nucleotide sequences were removed to address suspected cross-contamination and a sequencing artifact. In a later analysis, a clonal expansion index was calculated for each public chain from normalized within-repertoire ranks of inferred template counts. Generation probabilities in a later analysis came from a VDJ recombination model fitted to out-of-frame rearrangements, and those results were checked against IGoR. In a later analysis, hypergeometric tests were used to score TCR-TCR, TCR-HLA and TCR-CMV co-occurrence, with a repertoire-size bias correction applied to TCR pairs. A later analysis estimated false discovery rates by permuting HLA or CMV assignments 20 times. In a later analysis, co-occurring TCRs were grouped using DBSCAN, with TCRdist sequence similarity added in when clustering inside HLA-allele-positive subsets. Repertoires with fewer than 30,000 or more than 120,000 public chains, plus five repertoires with anomalous nucleotide sharing, were excluded from co-occurrence clustering. Held by TCRdb, this immuneACCESS table contains in-frame sequences only and omits some clones. Under half of the omission traces to an unresolved V gene where checked; the cause of the rest is unknown. V, J and clone size were drawn from that table, and D and trimming were deduced from the DNA. The sample profile shows around 150,000 clones; approximately 80% of them were found once. About 13% of the sample is held by the ten biggest clonotypes.

Findings and caveats that apply to the study as a whole: Specific HLA alleles were associated with 16,951 TCR beta sequences at a false discovery rate of 0.05 in a later analysis. The sequencing pipeline was judged likely to have produced a cluster of highly shared sequence variants as a technical artifact. A later analysis found that most CMV-associated TCR beta chains appeared HLA-restricted, with HLA associations seemingly driven largely by CMV exposure. Over 15 rarely observed V segments, including chromosome 9 orphons, were excluded from the earlier analysis of a few hundred of the donors because counts were too low. In a later genetic analysis, fewer N-insertions in productive TCRs were reported among donors in an Asian-associated ancestry cluster than the roughly 700-donor mean. In a later analysis, HLA-associated TCR beta chains showed more clonal expansion and lower generation probabilities than non-associated chains that were equally common. In this cohort, only TCR beta chains were sequenced, and detectable features were limited by the absence of alpha or paired-chain data. Immune exposure information for the cohort was limited to CMV serostatus. In both the original and validation cohorts, the classifier was reported to diagnose cytomegalovirus status with high specificity and sensitivity. A few of the identified cytomegalovirus-associated TCR beta chains were confirmed in vitro to be specific for cytomegalovirus antigens. Correlated functional status among segregating V segments might be attributable to linkage disequilibrium, but an unknown experimental factor could not be ruled out. The study listed over 150 TCR beta chains as associated with cytomegalovirus. When HLA alleles, especially DR and DQ, strongly co-occurred, TCR associations were difficult to assign to individual alleles. Some IMGT-functional V segments, including TRBV6-2 and TRBV6-3, could not be distinguished by the 87-base-pair reads and were therefore excluded. Most TCR sequences were observed very rarely across donors, whereas some public TCRs were present in many individuals. Presence/absence analyses assumed roughly uniform sequencing depth across donors, an assumption that may not hold. According to a later analysis, TCR association rates differed among HLA loci, with DRB1 alleles showing the most associated TCRs and HLA-C alleles showing the fewest. A further reported finding was that TCR beta sequences accurately predicted the HLA-A and HLA-B alleles for most subjects in the first cohort. Broadly in line with IMGT annotations, most TCR beta V segments showed up in productive rearrangements about 87% or about 30% of the time in an earlier analysis of about 500 of the donors. According to a later analysis, parvovirus B19, influenza, CMV and Epstein-Barr virus appeared linked to several top co-occurrence clusters. In a later genetic analysis, a missense DCLRE1C variant was associated with V-gene and J-gene trimming of TCR beta chains, and the association was replicated in an independent cohort. Because HLA typing was unavailable for some donors at each locus, only the typed subset was used in association tests. The authors suggested that the approach could potentially be generalized to other disease states and immunological phenotypes.

As for this clone: Its antigen is currently not known. Per-base quality was not reported, and no clone a single base away is much larger than it.

There are 16 amino acids in the CDR3, from cysteine to phenylalanine inclusive. This entry keeps only the CDR3 DNA: 48 bases, framed from base 1. For this chain, trimming is 4 bases at the V end and 5 bases at the J end, and the number of junction bases without a gene match is 12. From a lookup of the germline V gene, CDR1 and CDR2 are MDHEN and SYDVKM. The receptor chain draws on TRBV28 and TRBJ2-7, and 9 junctional nucleotides match TRBD2. Sequencing used PBMCs. This sequence originates from a woman in her forties or fifties in good health and CMV-seronegative. The DNA sequence is given as TGTGCCAGCAGTTCAGCGGGGGGCAGGGTCCGCGACGAGCAGTACTTC. This translates into CASSSAGGRVRDEQYF.